These 18 T cell receptor beta chains were all obtained from the same sample, sequenced in a study of blood T cell repertoires in COVID-19 (dated by TCRdb to 2018 to 2021). Receptors were amplified or captured by the immunoSEQ multiplex PCR assay. Entries here come from immuneACCESS through TCRdb and include only in-frame sequences with V and J called. Some clones fail to appear in such tables; in the studies checked, an unresolved V gene covers under half of the shortfall, and the cause of the remainder is unknown. The sample has roughly 110,000 clones on record, 76% of them singletons. The ten largest account for more than 5.5% of the sample. Source material: peripheral blood. Receptor source: a man older than 75 with COVID-19, enrolled during active disease.

This clone was observed a handful of times. V usage is TRBV6-5 and J usage is TRBJ2-7, with a weak D call TRBD1 (6 bases). Germline values: CDR1 MNHEY, CDR2 SVGAGI. The CDR3 covers 14 residues. Trimming took 8 bases from V and 0 from J, leaving 14 bases between them. The DNA for the CDR3 is TGTGCCAGCCGCAGACAGGCCGACTCCTACGAGCAGTACTTC. It yields the protein CASRRQADSYEQYF.

The chain carries TRBV7-8 and TRBJ2-2; 10 positions match TRBD2. The CDR3 sequence is 15 residues long. Looked up from germline, CDR1 is SGHVS and CDR2 is FQNEAQ. J lost 6 bases, V lost 6 bases, and 7 bases had no gene match. DNA for the CDR3: TGTGCCAGCAGGTTCCTAGCGGGAGTGGCCGGGGAGCTGTTTTTT. It yields the protein CASRFLAGVAGELFF.

J is TRBJ2-2 and V is TRBV7-7; possible D gene TRBD2, 5 bases. Germline values: CDR1 SSHAT, CDR2 FNYEAQ (reference sequence). The CDR3 contains 14 residues. The CDR3: CATRLGVNTGELFF. The DNA of the CDR3 is TGTGCTACAAGGCTCGGGGTAAACACCGGGGAGCTGTTTTTT.

The rearrangement joins TRBV28 to TRBJ1-2, with D possibly TRBD1 on 6 matching bases. The V and J ends lost 4 bases and 4 bases respectively, with 13 bases between them. Germline loops: CDR1 MDHEN, CDR2 SYDVKM. CDR3 length equals 14 residues. The CDR3 sequence is CASSWTEGFYGYTF. The CDR3 DNA follows: TGTGCCAGCAGTTGGACAGAGGGATTCTATGGCTACACCTTC.

The genes are TRBV21-1 and TRBJ2-7; TRBD2, as called in the table, went unchecked against the DNA. TRBV21-1 is reported as a pseudogene. The CDR3 covers 18 residues. In DNA, the CDR3 is TGTGCCAGCAGCAAATTTGGTCGGACTAGCGGAGAACTCTACGAGCAGTACTTC. Translation: CASSKFGRTSGELYEQYF.

V usage is TRBV5-1 and J usage is TRBJ2-7, with 7 bases matching TRBD1. The junction had 12 bases not matched to a gene; V was cut back by 4 bases and J by 2 bases. Germline CDR1 and CDR2: SGHRS and YFSETQ. CDR3 length equals 16 residues. The CDR3 is CASSPLGQPAPYEQYF. In nucleotides, the CDR3 is TGCGCCAGCAGCCCCCTGGGACAGCCCGCACCCTACGAGCAGTACTTC.

There are a few counts of this clone. The chain has TRBV27 and TRBJ1-6; 9 nucleotides match TRBD1. Trimming at V came to 5 bases and at J to 9 bases, leaving 11 bases not matched to a gene. Germline CDR1 reads MNHEY; CDR2 reads SMNVEV (reference sequence). This CDR3 is 16 amino acids long. The CDR3 DNA reads as TGTGCCAGCAGTCACAACAGGGGGCGCGCCATTTCACCCCTCCACTTT. Translation: CASSHNRGRAISPLHF.

This clone was recorded only once. The chain carries TRBV4-2 and TRBJ2-3; D unresolved. CDR3 length equals 17 residues. Trimming shortened V by 0 bases and J by 2 bases, and 15 bases separated the two germline ends. Germline-derived CDR1 and CDR2 are LGHNA and YNFKEQ. The CDR3 nucleotides are TGTGCCAGCAGCCAAGATTTCTTCGGTACTTCCACAGATACGCAGTATTTT. Residues: CASSQDFFGTSTDTQYF.

The V call is TRBV9, the J call TRBJ2-3, with TRBD2 matching 15 bases. The CDR3 sequence is 18 residues long. Trimming removed 3 bases from V and 4 bases from J; junction bases left unmatched: 9. The germline V gene has CDR1 SGDLS and CDR2 YYNGEE. CDR3 DNA sequence: TGTGCCAGCAGCGCCGGACTAGCGGGAGGGTCCTGGGCAGATACGCAGTATTTT. This sequence encodes CASSAGLAGGSWADTQYF. The complete variable domain, with remaining parts taken from reference TRBV9 and TRBJ2-3, reads DSGVTQTPKHLITATGQRVTLRCSPRSGDLSVYWYQQSLDQGLQFLIQYYNGEERAKGNILERFSAQQFPDLHSELNLSSLELGDSALYFCASSAGLAGGSWADTQYFGPGTRLTVL.

CDR3 in DNA: TGTGCCACGTCCGTTGGCGGGGGGAATGAAAAACTGTTTTTT. This gives the protein CATSVGGGNEKLFF. V gene TRBV2 combines with J gene TRBJ1-4, with a weak D call TRBD1 (5 bases). V lost 10 bases and J 5 bases, leaving 17 bases between the germline ends. The germline V gene encodes CDR1 SNHLY and CDR2 FYNNEI. This CDR3 contains 14 residues.

A few counts support this clone. The chain has TRBV24-1 and TRBJ2-2, with TRBD2 as a possible D gene (5 bases). Between the trimmed V and J ends, which lost 10 bases and 3 bases, there was a span of 11 bases. Germline CDR1 and CDR2: KGHDR and SFDVKD. This CDR3 contains 13 residues. The CDR3 nucleotides are TGTGCCACGGAGGCAGGCTACACCGGGGAGCTGTTTTTT. Translated: CATEAGYTGELFF.

This clone was recorded a few times. The genes are TRBV5-1 and TRBJ2-3, with 11 bases aligning to TRBD1. This CDR3 has 14 residues. CDR1 and CDR2 from the germline V gene are SGHRS and YFSETQ. The trim removed 4 bases at V and 6 bases at J, leaving 4 bases unmatched. The CDR3 region is CASSPGQGVDTQYF. The CDR3 DNA reads as TGCGCCAGCAGCCCGGGACAGGGGGTGGATACGCAGTATTTT.

This chain uses TRBV6-5 with TRBJ1-4; 9 nucleotides match TRBD1. CDR1 is MNHEY and CDR2 is SVGAGI in the germline V gene. V trimming: 6 bases; J trimming: 8 bases; junction bases outside the gene matches: 10. There are 15 residues in the CDR3. CDR3: CASRTGRDRAEKLFF. The DNA for the CDR3 is TGTGCCAGCAGGACTGGGCGGGACAGGGCCGAAAAACTGTTTTTT.

CDR3 DNA: TGTGCCAGCAGCTTCCCGGGACAGGGGGCAGGTGGCTACACCTTC. Its protein is CASSFPGQGAGGYTF. J is TRBJ1-2 and V is TRBV7-9; 12 nucleotides line up with TRBD1. The V segment lost 3 bases and the J segment 7 bases; nucleotides outside the gene matches: 6. CDR3 length: 15 residues. Germline lookup yields CDR1 SEHNR and CDR2 FQNEAQ (reference sequence).

This chain uses TRBV19 with TRBJ2-2; D is ambiguous. V was cut by 5 bases and J by 5 bases, with 9 bases left in between. Germline CDR1 and CDR2: LNHDA and SQIVND (reference sequence). The CDR3 spans 13 residues. CDR3 in amino acids: CASSEDDTGELFF. CDR3 DNA: TGTGCCAGTAGTGAGGATGATACCGGGGAGCTGTTTTTT.

V is TRBV27 and J is TRBJ2-5; tentatively, D is TRBD2 (6 bases). V was shortened by 5 bases and J by 2 bases, with 12 bases between the two germline ends. The CDR3 covers 14 residues. Germline CDR1 reads MNHEY; CDR2 reads SMNVEV (reference sequence). For the CDR3, the DNA is TGTGCCAGCAGTCCTTTGCGGGGTCAAGAGACCCAGTACTTC. Its translation: CASSPLRGQETQYF.

A few counts support this clone. This chain joins TRBV27 and TRBJ2-3, with a possible D match to TRBD2 (6 bases). Germline V gene sequence: CDR1 MNHEY, CDR2 SMNVEV (reference sequence). The V and J ends lost 5 bases and 0 bases respectively, with 15 bases between them. CDR3 length: 16 amino acids. Here the CDR3 reads CASSSPWGTSTDTQYF. In DNA, the CDR3 is TGTGCCAGCAGTAGCCCGTGGGGGACTAGCACAGATACGCAGTATTTT.

The chain carries TRBV28 and TRBJ2-7; D is unresolved. The CDR3 has 11 residues. The germline gives CDR1 MDHEN, CDR2 SYDVKM. Trimming took 8 bases from V and 4 from J, leaving 9 bases between them. The CDR3 loop is CASERNYEQYF. The CDR3 coding sequence is TGTGCCAGCGAGCGCAATTACGAGCAGTACTTC.